This entry lists 10 T cell receptor beta chains sequenced from one sample in a study of long-term antiretroviral therapy in people with HIV. An immunoSEQ assay, version v3.0, was performed at survey level. This table comes from immunoSEQ multiplex PCR, and its TCRdb copy is limited to in-frame clones, with some not included. This sample has 27,000 or so clones, with more than 70% found just once. Sequenced here: unsorted PBMCs, sampled 4.7 to 5 years after starting antiretroviral therapy. The source of these receptors is a man aged 40-49 years with HIV.

This clone was detected only a few times. V is TRBV18 and J is TRBJ2-3; perhaps TRBD1 as D (6 bases). This CDR3 has 16 amino acids. Germline V gene data show CDR1 as KGHSH and CDR2 as LQKENI. V was shortened by 2 bases and J by 2 bases, with 14 bases between the two germline ends. The CDR3 sequence is CASSPFGQGITDTQYF. In DNA form, the CDR3 reads TGTGCCAGCTCACCATTTGGGCAGGGGATCACAGATACGCAGTATTTT.

The CDR3, as DNA: TGTGCCAGCAGCCTGGACCTCGAAAACTATGGCTACACCTTC. Amino acids: CASSLDLENYGYTF. This rearrangement joins TRBV7-9 to TRBJ1-2; no definite D call. V lost 5 bases and J 2 bases, leaving 12 bases between the germline ends. There are 14 residues in the CDR3. Germline CDR1 and CDR2: SEHNR and FQNEAQ (reference sequence).

This clone was seen a few times. The J gene is TRBJ2-7, the V gene TRBV11-2; 7 bases are a match to TRBD2. Germline trimming cut 1 base from V and 6 bases from J; bases unmatched to any gene: 0. CDR1 and CDR2 (germline): SGHAT, FQNNGV. CDR3 length: 12 amino acids. The CDR3 spells CASSLGGGEQYF. The DNA for the CDR3 is TGTGCCAGCAGCTTAGGCGGGGGCGAGCAGTACTTC.

The chain couples TRBV6-5 to TRBJ1-6, with D tentatively TRBD1 (6 bases). The CDR3 consists of 13 residues. CDR1 MNHEY and CDR2 SVGAGI come from the germline V gene. Trimming pared 5 bases from V and 7 bases from J, leaving 9 bases between. The CDR3 sequence: CASSRTGNSPLHF. DNA of the CDR3: TGTGCCAGCAGTAGAACAGGGAATTCACCCCTCCACTTT.

V gene TRBV19 combines with J gene TRBJ1-5; D is undetermined. The CDR3 length is 15 residues. The germline gives CDR1 LNHDA, CDR2 SQIVND (reference sequence). Trimming cost V 6 bases and J 2 bases, with 14 bases left between them. CDR3 coding DNA: TGTGCCAGTAGGCGAGAAAGAGGTGGCAATCAGCCCCAGCATTTT. This codes for CASRRERGGNQPQHF. Full variable domain (missing parts from reference TRBV19 and TRBJ1-5): DGGITQSPKYLFRKEGQNVTLSCEQNLNHDAMYWYRQDPGQGLRLIYYSQIVNDFQKGDIAEGYSVSREKKESFPLTVTSAQKNPTAFYLCASRRERGGNQPQHFGDGTRLSIL.

The chain combines TRBV30 with TRBJ1-1; perhaps TRBD1 as D (6 bases). V lost 0 bases, J lost 10 bases, and 30 bases lay in between. The CDR3 extends over 18 amino acids. Germline CDR1 reads GTSNPN; CDR2 reads SVGIG (reference sequence). CDR3 region: CAWSVRGGQGHIGRVAFF. For the CDR3, the DNA is TGTGCCTGGAGTGTACGTGGGGGTCAGGGACATATTGGCCGGGTAGCTTTCTTT.

The gene calls are TRBV19 and TRBJ2-7; D remains unclear. The CDR3 is made up of 11 amino acids. Germline lookup yields CDR1 LNHDA and CDR2 SQIVND (reference sequence). DNA of the CDR3: TGTGCTACGGGCCGCACCTACGAGCAGTACTTC. It translates to CATGRTYEQYF.

This clone appeared a few times. The chain combines TRBV6-5 with TRBJ1-2; perhaps TRBD1 as D (5 bases). The germline V gene has CDR1 MNHEY and CDR2 SVGAGI. The CDR3 runs 14 residues. V lost 6 bases and J 2 bases, leaving 13 bases between the germline ends. The DNA of the CDR3 is TGTGCCAGCAGGCTGGGGCAGCGGAACTATGGCTACACCTTC. This codes for CASRLGQRNYGYTF.

On this clone itself: One end of the junction fails to match germline, which may point to a read error. The chain carries TRBV11-1 and TRBJ1-2; a weak D match, TRBD1 (5 bases). The length of the CDR3 is 13 residues. CDR1 and CDR2 from the germline V gene are SGHAT and FQDESV (reference sequence). CDR3 coding DNA: TGTGCCAGCAGTCTGACCACGGGACGGATATTTTATTTC. It encodes CASSLTTGRIFYF.

The CDR3 loop reads CATKDWGEGNQPQHF. As DNA, the CDR3 is TGTGCCACAAAAGATTGGGGCGAAGGTAATCAGCCCCAGCATTTT. The chain is built from TRBV19 and TRBJ1-5, with a weak D call TRBD1 (5 bases). This CDR3 has 15 residues. Germline values: CDR1 LNHDA, CDR2 SQIVND (reference sequence). Deletions cut 10 bases from V and 4 bases from J, with 20 bases between. Variable domain in full (rest from reference TRBV19 and TRBJ1-5): DGGITQSPKYLFRKEGQNVTLSCEQNLNHDAMYWYRQDPGQGLRLIYYSQIVNDFQKGDIAEGYSVSREKKESFPLTVTSAQKNPTAFYLCATKDWGEGNQPQHFGDGTRLSIL.